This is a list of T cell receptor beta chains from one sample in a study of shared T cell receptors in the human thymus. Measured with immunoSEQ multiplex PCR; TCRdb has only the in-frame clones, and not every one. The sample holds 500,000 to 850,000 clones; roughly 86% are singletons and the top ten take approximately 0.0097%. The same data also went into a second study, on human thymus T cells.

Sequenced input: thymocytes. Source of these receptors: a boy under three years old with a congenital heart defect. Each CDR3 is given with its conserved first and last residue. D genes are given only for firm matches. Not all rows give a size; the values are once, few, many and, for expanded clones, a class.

cdr3_nt: TGTGCCAGCAGCGTAGGTTCAACTTCCTATGGCTACACCTTC
cdr3_aa: CASSVGSTSYGYTF
v_call: TRBV9
j_call: TRBJ1-2
clone_size: NA
d_call: NA

cdr3_nt: TGTGCCAGCAGTTCCTCGACAGGGATCCACGAGCAGTACTTC
cdr3_aa: CASSSSTGIHEQYF
v_call: TRBV27
j_call: TRBJ2-7
clone_size: NA
d_call: TRBD1

cdr3_nt: TGTGCCAGCAGTGACGGACAGAACACTGAAGCTTTCTTT
cdr3_aa: CASSDGQNTEAFF
v_call: TRBV6-1
j_call: TRBJ1-1
clone_size: NA
d_call: NA

cdr3_nt: TGTGCCAGCCTTCAAACAGGGTCCTATGGCTACACCTTC
cdr3_aa: CASLQTGSYGYTF
v_call: TRBV2
j_call: TRBJ1-2
clone_size: NA
d_call: NA

cdr3_nt: TGTGCCAGCTCACCATCAGGGTCCTACGAGCAGTACTTC
cdr3_aa: CASSPSGSYEQYF
v_call: TRBV18
j_call: TRBJ2-7
clone_size: NA
d_call: NA

cdr3_nt: TGTGCCAGCAGCGGGGGGGATCTCGTCTCCGAGACCCAGTACTTC
cdr3_aa: CASSGGDLVSETQYF
v_call: TRBV25-1
j_call: TRBJ2-5
clone_size: once
d_call: TRBD2

cdr3_nt: TGTGCCAGCAGCTTAAGGGGGGGGCAGCCCCAGCATTTT
cdr3_aa: CASSLRGGQPQHF
v_call: TRBV11-2
j_call: TRBJ1-5
clone_size: NA
d_call: NA

cdr3_nt: TGTGCCAGCAGCTTAATGGGGCGGGGTGGGACTAGCGGGCCCAATGAGCAGTTCTTC
cdr3_aa: CASSLMGRGGTSGPNEQFF
v_call: TRBV7-3
j_call: TRBJ2-1
clone_size: NA
d_call: TRBD2

cdr3_nt: TGTGCCAGTAGTATCCCCCGGGGGGGCCAAGATAGTAACACCGGGGAGCTGTTTTTT
cdr3_aa: CASSIPRGGQDSNTGELFF
v_call: TRBV19
j_call: TRBJ2-2
clone_size: NA
d_call: TRBD2

cdr3_nt: TGTGCCGGCCAACAGGGTTATAGCAATCAGCCCCAGCATTTT
cdr3_aa: CAGQQGYSNQPQHF
v_call: TRBV28
j_call: TRBJ1-5
clone_size: once
d_call: NA

cdr3_nt: TGCGCCAGCAGCACCCCGCGGACTAGGGTAACCGGGGAGCTGTTTTTT
cdr3_aa: CASSTPRTRVTGELFF
v_call: TRBV4-1
j_call: TRBJ2-2
clone_size: NA
d_call: TRBD2

cdr3_nt: TGTGCCAGCGGGAGGGACAAAACCTACGAGCAGTACTTC
cdr3_aa: CASGRDKTYEQYF
v_call: TRBV27
j_call: TRBJ2-7
clone_size: NA
d_call: NA

cdr3_nt: TGCGCCAGCAGCCAAAATCTTGAGGGGACAGGGGCCCCATATAGCAATCAGCCCCAGCATTTT
cdr3_aa: CASSQNLEGTGAPYSNQPQHF
v_call: TRBV4-3
j_call: TRBJ1-5
clone_size: NA
d_call: TRBD1

cdr3_nt: TGTGCCAGCAGCTTAGCGTTACTAGCGGGGGGGCGAATCCAAGAGACCCAGTACTTC
cdr3_aa: CASSLALLAGGRIQETQYF
v_call: TRBV7-9
j_call: TRBJ2-5
clone_size: NA
d_call: TRBD2

cdr3_nt: TGCAGCGTTGAACAGGCCTACGAGCAGTACTTC
cdr3_aa: CSVEQAYEQYF
v_call: TRBV29-1
j_call: TRBJ2-7
clone_size: NA
d_call: NA